This T cell receptor beta chain stems from a study of OX40 agonist ivuxolimab in advanced cancers. On the study more broadly: Antecedent anti-PD-1, anti-PD-L1 or anti-CTLA-4 therapy was permissible, with roughly 40% having received some. There were three patients with partial responses, one having hepatocellular carcinoma and two cutaneous melanoma. Study-level results: Researchers report that CD8+ T cells had, on average, more expanded clones than CD4+.

As for this clone: Its specificity is unknown.

Collection of blood occurred at baseline, at cycle 4 day 1, and at cycle 7 day 1. TCRdb's table, derived via immunoSEQ multiplex PCR, lists solely in-frame clones and lacks some. The repertoire holds tens of thousands of clones, with 70% to 90% as singletons. V was clipped by 2 bases and J by 5 bases, with 11 bases between them. The CDR3 covers 14 residues. Germline CDR1 is MRHNA and CDR2 is SNTAGT. This sequence was found in an adult with an advanced solid tumor such as melanoma, head and neck, liver or kidney cancer. The chain joins TRBV6-4 to TRBJ2-3, with D possibly called TRBD1 or TRBD2 (5 bases each). The sequencing here drew on CD4+ or CD8+ T cells sorted from blood, taken in a trial of the OX40 agonist ivuxolimab. The CDR3: CASSDRDHKDTQYF. CDR3 nucleotide sequence: TGTGCCAGCAGTGACCGGGACCACAAAGATACGCAGTATTTT.